At least ten counts were recorded for the clone carrying this TCR beta chain. The antigen remains undetermined. The sample originates from a study of molecular identifiers for immune sequencing clone quantification. Study-wide results and caveats: Clones with over 20 RNA copies captured over 98% of effector molecules but under 1% of naive ones.

Making the bulk TCR libraries relied on previously described methods and listed TCR primers. A single record per CDR3 protein comes from TCRdb applying MiXCR to the PCR reads. Of some 65,000 distinct CDR3 sequences in the sample, about 18% are singletons; the top ten hold 1.5% to 1.8%. From germline, CDR1 is SGHVS and CDR2 FQNEAQ. The CDR3 extends over 13 amino acids. Trimming shortened V by 4 bases and J by 5 bases, and 12 bases separated the two germline ends. The sequenced sample was naive CD8+ T cells from blood, with Jurkat cell RNA spiked in. Subset denoted: FACS-sorted CD8+CD4-CCR7+CD45RA+ naive T cells. This TCR was sampled from a human donor in good health. Some libraries in this study had Jurkat cell RNA spiked in. The chain has TRBV7-8 and TRBJ2-7; the D is unclear. The CDR3 coding sequence is TGTGCCAGCAGCTCCGGCCCTTCGAACGAGCAGTACTTC. The encoded protein is CASSSGPSNEQYF.